The 22 T cell receptor beta chains below all came from one sample that was sequenced in a study of response to subunit inactivated influenza vaccine (dated by TCRdb to the late 2010s). The library came from RT-PCR. Sequencer: Illumina HiSeq 2500. Using fastp at Q25 and MiXCR, TCRdb reprocessed the public reads and kept productive beta chains. A single entry per CDR3 protein holds the most common genes and DNA from its merged rows. The sample table holds 550,000 to 600,000 distinct CDR3 sequences, of which approximately 12% were seen once. Clones ranked in the top ten supply roughly 10% of the sample. Sequenced material: PBMCs from blood, taken on the day of vaccination. These receptors were obtained from a man in his fifties who received an inactivated influenza vaccine. Donor details come from another sample of the same person, matched by shared clones.

This clonotype was counted ten times or more. The V gene is TRBV12-3 or TRBV12-4, the J gene TRBJ2-7; tentative D call: TRBD1 (5 bases). This CDR3 has 16 amino acids. With 3 bases removed from V and 2 bases from J, the gap between germline ends came to 17 bases. CDR3 bases: TGTGCCAGCAGTTTGAACAGGCTGGTGCCTACCTACGAGCAGTACTTC. It encodes CASSLNRLVPTYEQYF.

This clonotype was seen repeatedly, ten times or more. The chain recombines TRBV28 with TRBJ1-5; D is unclear. Germline lookup yields CDR1 MDHEN and CDR2 SYDVKM. This CDR3 is built from 14 residues. Between the trimmed V and J ends, which lost 6 bases and 3 bases, there was a span of 12 bases. For the CDR3, the DNA is TGTGCCAGCAGACCGCGCCCGATCAATCAGCCCCAGCATTTT. The encoded protein is CASRPRPINQPQHF.

This clonotype showed up just a few times. This chain connects TRBV25-1 to TRBJ2-1; 11 bases fit TRBD2. Losses at the gene ends were 2 bases for V and 8 bases for J; bases not matched to a gene: 5. Germline CDR1 is MGHDK and CDR2 is SYGVNS. The CDR3 extends over 15 amino acids. CDR3 residues: CASSEVAGGFYEQFF. CDR3 bases: TGTGCCAGCAGTGAAGTAGCGGGAGGGTTTTATGAGCAGTTCTTC. Complete variable domain (other parts from reference TRBV25-1 and TRBJ2-1): EADIYQTPRYLVIGTGKKITLECSQTMGHDKMYWYQQDPGMELHLIHYSYGVNSTEKGDLSSESTVSRIRTEHFPLTLESARPSHTSQYLCASSEVAGGFYEQFFGPGTRLTVL.

As for this clonotype: A much bigger clone sits one base away, suggesting this may be a read error. The CDR3 region is CASSLTDYEQSF. CDR3 coding DNA: TGCGCCAGCAGCCTTACAGATTACGAGCAGTCCTTC. The chain is built from TRBV5-1 and TRBJ2-7, with D unclear. The CDR3 is 12 amino acids. Germline V gene data show CDR1 as SGHRS and CDR2 as YFSETQ.

V is TRBV6-5 and J is TRBJ2-5; D may correspond to TRBD1 or TRBD2 (5 bases each). V gave up 2 bases and J gave up 5 bases, with 12 bases separating them. In germline, CDR1 is MNHEY, CDR2 SVGAGI. The CDR3 sequence is 14 residues long. The CDR3 DNA reads TGTGCCAGCAGTTACGTGGCCAGGGAGGAGACCCAGTACTTC. Protein: CASSYVAREETQYF.

This chain links TRBV10-3 with TRBJ2-1; tentative D call: TRBD2 (5 bases). Trimming took off 0 bases at V and 7 bases at J, with 7 bases between the two ends. Germline V gene sequence: CDR1 ENHRY, CDR2 SYGVKD. CDR3 length: 13 residues. The CDR3 spells CAISESRENEQFF. The CDR3 nucleotides are TGTGCCATCAGTGAGTCACGGGAAAATGAGCAGTTCTTC.

This clonotype was detected only a few times. The rearrangement links TRBV20-1 to TRBJ2-4; perhaps TRBD2 as D (7 bases). Trimming removed 2 bases at V and 0 bases at J, with 20 bases between. Germline V lookup: CDR1 DFQATT, CDR2 SNEGSKA (reference sequence). The CDR3 sequence is 18 residues long. CDR3 protein: CSARMGGPMILAKNIQYF. The CDR3 nucleotides read TGCAGTGCTAGAATGGGGGGGCCGATGATCCTAGCCAAAAACATTCAGTACTTC.

This clonotype was counted at least ten times. The chain combines TRBV5-1 with TRBJ1-1; 7 bases align to TRBD1. CDR3 length: 14 residues. V lost 1 base, J lost 2 bases, and 2 bases stayed unmatched. Germline CDR1 reads SGHRS; CDR2 reads YFSETQ. The CDR3 DNA reads as TGCGCCAGCAGCTTGACAGGGGACAACACTGAAGCTTTCTTT. It encodes CASSLTGDNTEAFF.

This clonotype showed up just a few times. CDR3 amino acids: CASSQPIGTGELFF. For the CDR3, the DNA is TGTGCCAGCAGCCAACCCATCGGGACCGGGGAGCTGTTTTTT. The chain combines TRBV7-6 with TRBJ2-2; D remains unclear. This CDR3 is 14 amino acids long. Per germline, CDR1 SGHVS and CDR2 FNYEAQ. Trimming stripped 5 bases from V and 5 bases from J, with 12 bases between.

This clonotype was detected a few times. This sequence joins TRBV28 and TRBJ2-5; D might be TRBD2 (6 bases). Trimming took 3 bases from V and 5 from J, leaving 16 bases between them. This CDR3 contains 15 residues. Looked up from germline, CDR1 is MDHEN and CDR2 is SYDVKM. CDR3 nucleotide sequence: TGTGCCAGCAGTTTCCTAGGGCAGGGAGGCGAGACCCAGTACTTC. Translated: CASSFLGQGGETQYF.

This clonotype was counted ten times or more. The chain couples TRBV6-2 or TRBV6-3 to TRBJ2-7; D not certain. V dropped 6 bases and J dropped 7 bases, with 13 bases sitting between them. Germline V CDR1 and CDR2: MNHEY, SVGEGT. This CDR3 has 12 residues. CDR3 sequence: CASSRIFLEQYF. In nucleotides, the CDR3 is TGTGCCAGCAGCCGGATCTTTTTAGAGCAGTACTTC.

This clonotype occurred a few times. J is TRBJ2-2 and V is TRBV6-2 or TRBV6-3; D is possibly TRBD1 (5 bases). The germline V gene has CDR1 MNHEY and CDR2 SVGEGT. The V gene lost 1 base and the J gene lost 6 bases, with 21 bases spanning the gap. The CDR3 contains 18 residues. As DNA, the CDR3 is TGTGCCAGCAGTTACTTGAAAGGGGTAGAACATAGTCCCGGGGAGCTGTTTTTT. This translates into CASSYLKGVEHSPGELFF.

A few counts support this clonotype. V and J are TRBV12-3 or TRBV12-4 and TRBJ2-5, with a possible D match to TRBD1 (5 bases). V was trimmed by 6 bases and J by 4 bases, leaving 15 bases between them. This CDR3 is 14 amino acids long. CDR3 amino acids: CASSLDTSVETQYF. The CDR3 DNA follows: TGTGCCAGCAGCCTGGACACGTCCGTAGAGACCCAGTACTTC.

Only a few counts were recorded for this clonotype. The chain is built from TRBV18 and TRBJ2-7; TRBD1 matches at 8 bases. The V gene's germline CDR1 is KGHSH and CDR2 LQKENI. V was clipped by 1 base and J by 6 bases; unmatched bases: 8. The CDR3 runs to 15 residues. This chain's CDR3 is CASSPRGLQGVEQYF. CDR3 nucleotides: TGTGCCAGCTCACCACGGGGATTACAGGGGGTCGAGCAGTACTTC.

The genes are TRBV9 and TRBJ2-2; no reliable D call. With 0 bases removed from V and 2 bases from J, the gap between germline ends came to 8 bases. The CDR3 is 15 amino acids. Germline assignment: CDR1 SGDLS and CDR2 YYNGEE. This CDR3 reads CASSVEWGNTGELFF. As DNA, the CDR3 is TGTGCCAGCAGCGTAGAGTGGGGAAACACCGGGGAGCTGTTTTTT.

V usage is TRBV18 and J usage is TRBJ2-3; the match to TRBD1 covers 9 bases. Germline V lookup: CDR1 KGHSH, CDR2 LQKENI. V lost 3 bases, J lost 3 bases, and 7 bases stayed unmatched. The CDR3 consists of 16 residues. This CDR3 is CASSPPLGQGTDTQYF. CDR3 sequence (DNA): TGTGCCAGCTCACCCCCACTCGGACAGGGGACAGATACGCAGTATTTT.

The chain uses TRBV3-1 and TRBJ1-4, with D uncertain. The V gene's germline CDR1 is LGHDT and CDR2 YNNKEL (reference sequence). The CDR3 has 16 amino acids. The V gene lost 1 base and the J gene lost 1 base, with 10 bases spanning the gap. As DNA, the CDR3 is TGTGCCAGCAGCCAAGCTGGCAGCGGAACTAATGAAAAACTGTTTTTT. Its translation is CASSQAGSGTNEKLFF.

This clonotype was observed at least ten times. The chain has TRBV27 and TRBJ2-7; perhaps TRBD1 as D (5 bases). CDR3 size: 15 residues. Germline V gene sequence: CDR1 MNHEY, CDR2 SMNVEV (reference sequence). V was shortened by 5 bases and J by 3 bases, with 17 bases between the two germline ends. The CDR3 DNA is TGTGCCAGCAGTAGATCTTGGACACCGAGCTACGAGCAGTACTTC. Translation: CASSRSWTPSYEQYF.

The V and J genes are TRBV12-3 or TRBV12-4 and TRBJ2-1, with 7 bases fitting TRBD2. V lost 5 bases, J lost 14 bases, and 9 bases stayed unmatched. The CDR3 is 12 amino acids. CDR3 sequence reads: CASSENLGREFF. The CDR3 DNA sequence: TGTGCCAGCAGTGAGAATTTGGGGAGGGAGTTCTTC.

The J gene is TRBJ2-3, the V gene TRBV5-1, with 7 positions matching TRBD2. The CDR3 runs to 16 residues. Germline CDR1 and CDR2: SGHRS and YFSETQ. V was clipped by 3 bases and J by 0 bases; unmatched bases: 7. CDR3 region: CASSSEAGVSTDTQYF. CDR3 DNA sequence: TGCGCCAGCAGCTCTGAGGCGGGGGTGAGCACAGATACGCAGTATTTT. Based on the CDR3 plus reference TRBV5-1 and TRBJ2-3, the full variable domain is KAGVTQTPRYLIKTRGQQVTLSCSPISGHRSVSWYQQTPGQGLQFLFEYFSETQRNKGNFPGRFSGRQFSNSRSEMNVSTLELGDSALYLCASSSEAGVSTDTQYFGPGTRLTVL.

The CDR3 coding sequence is TGTGCCAGCAGCTTGGGGATGAGCGGGAGTCAGACCCAGTACTTC. Its translation: CASSLGMSGSQTQYF. The chain links TRBV5-6 to TRBJ2-5; 8 positions match TRBD2. Germline CDR1 reads SGHDT; CDR2 reads YYEEEE. With V trimmed by 0 bases and J by 6 bases, 7 bases remained unmatched. The CDR3 has 15 residues.

There are a few counts of this clonotype. The chain joins TRBV2 to TRBJ2-7; 12 nucleotides align to TRBD2. The CDR3 runs to 15 residues. The germline gives CDR1 SNHLY, CDR2 FYNNEI. Unmatched junction bases numbered 2, after V lost 2 bases and J lost 3 bases. DNA for the CDR3: TGTGCCAGCAGTGAAAGGACTAGCGGGATCTACGAGCAGTACTTC. Its translation: CASSERTSGIYEQYF.